This TCR beta chain was sequenced during a study of blood T cell repertoires in COVID-19. Study at large: The United States, Italy and Spain were the sources of the acute and convalescent COVID-19 samples. Sources were T cells, B-cell-depleted T cells, or PBMCs; the material itself was cDNA or gDNA.

The data were produced by immunoSEQ multiplex PCR, yet TCRdb's version contains in-frame clones alone and is incomplete. The table records hundreds of thousands of clones, 80% to 90% of them present only once. J lost 3 bases, V lost 5 bases, and 3 bases had no gene match. CDR1 SGHVS and CDR2 FQNEAQ come from the germline V gene. The CDR3 spans 15 residues. This clone has only one observation. Sequenced material: peripheral blood. V usage is TRBV7-8 and J usage is TRBJ2-1, with 11 bases matching TRBD2. The TCR sequence derives from a woman aged 45 to 65 with COVID-19, enrolled during active disease. The CDR3: CASSPLAGGYNEQFF. The CDR3, as DNA: TGTGCCAGCAGCCCTCTAGCGGGGGGCTACAATGAGCAGTTCTTC.